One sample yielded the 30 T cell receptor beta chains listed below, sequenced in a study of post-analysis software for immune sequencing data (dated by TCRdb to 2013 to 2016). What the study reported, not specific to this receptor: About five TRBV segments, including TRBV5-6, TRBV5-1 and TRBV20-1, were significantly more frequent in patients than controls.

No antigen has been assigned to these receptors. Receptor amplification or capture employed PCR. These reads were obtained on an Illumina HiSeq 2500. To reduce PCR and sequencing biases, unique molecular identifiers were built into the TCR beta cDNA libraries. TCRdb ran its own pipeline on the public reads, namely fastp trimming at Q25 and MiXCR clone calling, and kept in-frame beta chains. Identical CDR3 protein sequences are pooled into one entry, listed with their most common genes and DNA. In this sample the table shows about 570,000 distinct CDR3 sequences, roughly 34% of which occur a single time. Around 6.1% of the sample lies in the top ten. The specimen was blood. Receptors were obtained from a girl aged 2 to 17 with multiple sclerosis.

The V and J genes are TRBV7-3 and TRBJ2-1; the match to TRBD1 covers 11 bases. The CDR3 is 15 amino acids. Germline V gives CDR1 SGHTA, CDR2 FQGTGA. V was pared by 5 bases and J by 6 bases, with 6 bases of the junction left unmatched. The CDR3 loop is CASSTDRGPFNEQFF. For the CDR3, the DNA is TGTGCCAGCAGCACGGACAGGGGGCCCTTCAATGAGCAGTTCTTC.

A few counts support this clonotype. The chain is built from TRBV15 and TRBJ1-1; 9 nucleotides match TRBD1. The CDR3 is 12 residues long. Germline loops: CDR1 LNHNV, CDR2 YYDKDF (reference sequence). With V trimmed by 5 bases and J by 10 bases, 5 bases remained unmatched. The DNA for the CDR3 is TGTGCCACCAGCGGACAGGGGTGGGGAGCTTTCTTT. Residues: CATSGQGWGAFF.

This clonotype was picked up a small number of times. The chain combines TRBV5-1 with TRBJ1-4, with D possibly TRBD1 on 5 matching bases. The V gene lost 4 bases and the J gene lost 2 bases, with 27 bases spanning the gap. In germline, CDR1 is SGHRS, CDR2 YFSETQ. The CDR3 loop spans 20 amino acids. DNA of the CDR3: TGCGCCAGCAGCCCGGGGAGTGGGTCCGGGACGTTGCAGACTAATGAAAAACTGTTTTTT. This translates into CASSPGSGSGTLQTNEKLFF.

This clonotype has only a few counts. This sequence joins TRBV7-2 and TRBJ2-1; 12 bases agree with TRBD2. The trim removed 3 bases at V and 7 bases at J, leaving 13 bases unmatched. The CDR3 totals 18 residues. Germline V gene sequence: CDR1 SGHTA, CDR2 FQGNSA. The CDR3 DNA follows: TGTGCCAGCAGCTTCGAGGTCCTAGCGGGGGGGCTCTCGAATGAGCAGTTCTTC. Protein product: CASSFEVLAGGLSNEQFF. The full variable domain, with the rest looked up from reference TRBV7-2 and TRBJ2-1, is GAGVSQSPSNKVTEKGKDVELRCDPISGHTALYWYRQSLGQGLEFLIYFQGNSAPDKSGLPSDRFSAERTGGSVSTLTIQRTQQEDSAVYLCASSFEVLAGGLSNEQFFGPGTRLTVL.

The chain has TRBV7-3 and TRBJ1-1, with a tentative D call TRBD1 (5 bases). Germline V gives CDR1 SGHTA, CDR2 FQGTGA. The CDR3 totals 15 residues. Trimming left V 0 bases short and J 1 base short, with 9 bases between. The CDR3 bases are TGTGCCAGCAGCTTAACGGGACCGACGAACACTGAAGCTTTCTTT. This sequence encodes CASSLTGPTNTEAFF. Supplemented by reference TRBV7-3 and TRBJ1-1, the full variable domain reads GAGVSQTPSNKVTEKGKYVELRCDPISGHTALYWYRQSLGQGPEFLIYFQGTGAADDSGLPNDRFFAVRPEGSVSTLKIQRTERGDSAVYLCASSLTGPTNTEAFFGQGTRLTVV.

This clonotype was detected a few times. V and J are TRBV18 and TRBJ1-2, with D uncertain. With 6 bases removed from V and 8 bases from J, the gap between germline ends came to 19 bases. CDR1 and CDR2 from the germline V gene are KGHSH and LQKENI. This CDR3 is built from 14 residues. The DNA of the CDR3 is TGTGCCAGCTCTCACGACGCCCCTATACGCGGCTACACCTTC. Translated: CASSHDAPIRGYTF.

The CDR3 DNA reads as TGCAGTGCTAGATCCGGGACTAGCGGTCGCACAGATACGCAGTATTTT. It is translated as CSARSGTSGRTDTQYF. The V and J genes are TRBV20-1 and TRBJ2-3; 11 positions agree with TRBD2. Germline V lookup: CDR1 DFQATT, CDR2 SNEGSKA (reference sequence). CDR3 length equals 16 residues. V lost 2 bases and J lost 1; bases outside the gene matches: 5.

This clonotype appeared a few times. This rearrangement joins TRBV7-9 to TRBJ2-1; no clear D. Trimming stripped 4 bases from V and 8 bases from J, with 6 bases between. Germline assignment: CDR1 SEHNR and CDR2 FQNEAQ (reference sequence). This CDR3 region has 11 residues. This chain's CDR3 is CASSSAHEQFF. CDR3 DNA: TGTGCCAGCAGCTCCGCGCATGAGCAGTTCTTC.

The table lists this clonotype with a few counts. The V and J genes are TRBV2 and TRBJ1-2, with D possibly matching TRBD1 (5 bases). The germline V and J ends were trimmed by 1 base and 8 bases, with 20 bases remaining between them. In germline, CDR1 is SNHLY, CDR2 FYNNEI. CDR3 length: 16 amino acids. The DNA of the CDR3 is TGTGCCAGCAGTGAAGGGACGGCCGCACCGGGGGAGGGCTACACCTTC. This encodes CASSEGTAAPGEGYTF.

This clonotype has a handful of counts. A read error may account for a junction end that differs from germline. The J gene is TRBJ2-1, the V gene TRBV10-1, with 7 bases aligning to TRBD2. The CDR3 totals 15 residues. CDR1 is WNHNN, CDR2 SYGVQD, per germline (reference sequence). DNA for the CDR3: TGCGCCAGCAGTGACGGCGGGGAGGGCACCGGGGAGCTGTTCTTC. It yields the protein CASSDGGEGTGELFF.

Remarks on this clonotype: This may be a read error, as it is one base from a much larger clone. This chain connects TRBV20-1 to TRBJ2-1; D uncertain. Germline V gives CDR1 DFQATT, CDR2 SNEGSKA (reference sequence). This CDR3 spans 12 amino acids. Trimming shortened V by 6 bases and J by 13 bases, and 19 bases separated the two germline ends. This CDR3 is CSALGNQETQFF. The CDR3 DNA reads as TGCAGTGCCTTGGGGAACCAAGAGACCCAGTTCTTC.

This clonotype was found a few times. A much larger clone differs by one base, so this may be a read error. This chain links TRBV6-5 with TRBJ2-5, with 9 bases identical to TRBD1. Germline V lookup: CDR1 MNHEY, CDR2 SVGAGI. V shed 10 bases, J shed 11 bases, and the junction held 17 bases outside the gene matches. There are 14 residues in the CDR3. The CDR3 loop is CATSRTGGSYEQYF. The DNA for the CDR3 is TGTGCCACCAGCCGCACAGGGGGCAGTTATGAGCAGTACTTC.

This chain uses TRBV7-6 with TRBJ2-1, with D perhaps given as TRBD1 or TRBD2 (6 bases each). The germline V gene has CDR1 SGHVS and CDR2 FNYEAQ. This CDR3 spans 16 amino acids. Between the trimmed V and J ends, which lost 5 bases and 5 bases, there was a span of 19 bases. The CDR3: CASSLMRGANHNEQFF. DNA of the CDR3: TGTGCCAGCAGCCTGATGAGGGGGGCAAACCACAATGAGCAGTTCTTC.

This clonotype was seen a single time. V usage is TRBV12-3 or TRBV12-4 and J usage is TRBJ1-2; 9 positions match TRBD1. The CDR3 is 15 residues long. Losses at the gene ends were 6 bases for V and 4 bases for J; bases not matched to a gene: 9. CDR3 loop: CASRVTGGEGYGYTF. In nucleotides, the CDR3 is TGTGCCAGCAGAGTCACAGGGGGCGAGGGCTATGGCTACACCTTC.

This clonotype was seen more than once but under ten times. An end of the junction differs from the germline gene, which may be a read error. CDR3 bases: TGTGCCAGCACTGAACGTCAGGGAACCTACAATGAGCAGTTCTTC. Translating it yields CASTERQGTYNEQFF. The chain links TRBV6-1 to TRBJ2-1; TRBD1 might be the D (5 bases). The CDR3 covers 15 residues. From germline, CDR1 is MNHNS and CDR2 SASEGT.

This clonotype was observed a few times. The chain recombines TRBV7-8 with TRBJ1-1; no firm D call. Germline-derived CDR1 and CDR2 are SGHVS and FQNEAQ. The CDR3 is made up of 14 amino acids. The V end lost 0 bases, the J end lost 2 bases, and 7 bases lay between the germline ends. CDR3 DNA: TGTGCCAGCAGCTTAGCTGGACCCAACACTGAAGCTTTCTTT. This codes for CASSLAGPNTEAFF.

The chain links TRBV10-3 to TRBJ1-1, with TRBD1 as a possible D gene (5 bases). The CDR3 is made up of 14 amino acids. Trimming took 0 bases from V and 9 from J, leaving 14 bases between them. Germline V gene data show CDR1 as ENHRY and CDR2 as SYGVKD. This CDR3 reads CAISESSGPKQAFF. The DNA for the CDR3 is TGTGCCATCAGTGAGTCATCGGGACCCAAGCAAGCTTTCTTT.

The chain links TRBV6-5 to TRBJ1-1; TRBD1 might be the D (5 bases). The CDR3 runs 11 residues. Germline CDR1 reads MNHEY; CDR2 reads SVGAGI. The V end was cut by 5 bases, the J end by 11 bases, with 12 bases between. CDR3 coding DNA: TGTGCCAGCAGTGCCGGGACGCGGGCTTTCTTT. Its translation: CASSAGTRAFF.

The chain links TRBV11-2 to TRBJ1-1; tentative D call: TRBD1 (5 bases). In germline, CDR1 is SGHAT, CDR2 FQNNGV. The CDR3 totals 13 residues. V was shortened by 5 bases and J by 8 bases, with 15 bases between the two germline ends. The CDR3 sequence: CASSPSGGLEAFF. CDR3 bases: TGTGCCAGCAGCCCCTCGGGGGGGTTGGAAGCTTTCTTT.

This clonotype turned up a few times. The CDR3 DNA follows: TGTGCCAGCAGCTCTAAATTCGAGCAGTTCTTC. Residues: CASSSKFEQFF. The V gene is TRBV12-3 or TRBV12-4, the J gene TRBJ2-1; D not resolved. V lost 6 bases, J lost 10 bases, and 10 bases lay in between. The CDR3 is 11 residues long.

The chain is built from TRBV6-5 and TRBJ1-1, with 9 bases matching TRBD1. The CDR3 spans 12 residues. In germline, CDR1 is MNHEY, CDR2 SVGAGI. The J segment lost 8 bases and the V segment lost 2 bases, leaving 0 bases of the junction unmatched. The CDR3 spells CASSYGTGEAFF. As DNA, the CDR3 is TGTGCCAGCAGTTACGGGACAGGGGAAGCTTTCTTT.

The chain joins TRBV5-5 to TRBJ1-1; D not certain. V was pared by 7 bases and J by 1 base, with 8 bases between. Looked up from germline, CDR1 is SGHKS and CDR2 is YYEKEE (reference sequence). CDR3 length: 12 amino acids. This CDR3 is CASGQGNTEAFF. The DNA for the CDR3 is TGTGCCAGCGGCCAAGGGAACACTGAAGCTTTCTTT.

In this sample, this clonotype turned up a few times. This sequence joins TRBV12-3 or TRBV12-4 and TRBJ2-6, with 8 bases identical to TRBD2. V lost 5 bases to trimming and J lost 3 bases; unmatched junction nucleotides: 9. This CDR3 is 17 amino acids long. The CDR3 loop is CASSPSRGALGANVLTF. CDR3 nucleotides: TGTGCCAGCAGTCCATCGCGGGGGGCCCTTGGGGCCAACGTCCTGACTTTC.

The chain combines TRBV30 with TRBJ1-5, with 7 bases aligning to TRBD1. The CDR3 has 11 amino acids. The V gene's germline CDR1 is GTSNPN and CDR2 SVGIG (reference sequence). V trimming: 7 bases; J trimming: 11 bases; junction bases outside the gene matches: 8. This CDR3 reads CASRGGSTQHF. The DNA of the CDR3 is TGTGCCTCCAGAGGGGGCTCGACCCAGCATTTT.

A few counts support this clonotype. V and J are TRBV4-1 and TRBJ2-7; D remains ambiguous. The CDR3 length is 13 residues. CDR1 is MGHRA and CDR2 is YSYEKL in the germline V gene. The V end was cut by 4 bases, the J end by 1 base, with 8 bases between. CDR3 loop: CASSPQSSYEQYF. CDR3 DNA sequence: TGCGCCAGCAGCCCCCAATCGTCCTACGAGCAGTACTTC.

The CDR3 DNA is TGTGCCAGCAGTTTGGGACACTTCGGGCCCCTCCACTTT. It yields the protein CASSLGHFGPLHF. The chain couples TRBV12-3 or TRBV12-4 to TRBJ1-6; a possible D gene is TRBD1 (6 bases). V gave up 3 bases and J gave up 13 bases, with 13 bases separating them. The CDR3 covers 13 residues.

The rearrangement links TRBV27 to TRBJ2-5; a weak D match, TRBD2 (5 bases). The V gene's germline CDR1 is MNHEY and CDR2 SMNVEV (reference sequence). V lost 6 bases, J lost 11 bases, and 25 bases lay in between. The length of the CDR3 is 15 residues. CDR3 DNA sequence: TGTGCCAGCAGGGGCACATTCAATCAGGTTGGGGAGCAGTACTTC. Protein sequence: CASRGTFNQVGEQYF.

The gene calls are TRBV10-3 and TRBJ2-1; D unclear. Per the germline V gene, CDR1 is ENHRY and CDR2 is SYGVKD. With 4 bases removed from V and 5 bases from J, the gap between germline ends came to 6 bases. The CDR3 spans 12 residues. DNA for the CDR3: TGTGCCATCAGTGGACCGAACAATGAGCAGTTCTTC. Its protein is CAISGPNNEQFF.

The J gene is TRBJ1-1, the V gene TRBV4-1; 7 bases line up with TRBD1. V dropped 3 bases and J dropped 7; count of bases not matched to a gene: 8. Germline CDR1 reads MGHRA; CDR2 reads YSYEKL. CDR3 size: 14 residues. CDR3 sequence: CASSQSIGTDEAFF. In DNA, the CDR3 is TGCGCCAGCAGCCAGTCCATCGGGACAGATGAAGCTTTCTTT.

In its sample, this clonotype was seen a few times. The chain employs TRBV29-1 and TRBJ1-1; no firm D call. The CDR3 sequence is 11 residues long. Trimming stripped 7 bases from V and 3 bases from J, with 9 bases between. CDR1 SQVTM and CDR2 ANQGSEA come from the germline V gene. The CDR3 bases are TGCAGCGCCCGGCGGGACACTGAAGCTTTCTTT. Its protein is CSARRDTEAFF. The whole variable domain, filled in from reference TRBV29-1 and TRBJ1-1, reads SAVISQKPSRDICQRGTSLTIQCQVDSQVTMMFWYRQQPGQSLTLIATANQGSEATYESGFVIDKFPISRPNLTFSTLTVSNMSPEDSSIYLCSARRDTEAFFGQGTRLTVV.